Given below is one T cell receptor (beta chain) in context. Its antigen has not been determined. Base quality data are lacking; no much larger clone is found one base away. Unmatched junction bases come to 13, with V trimmed by 3 bases and J by 6 bases. From the germline V gene, CDR1 is SGHRS and CDR2 is YFSETQ. The CDR3 numbers 17 residues from cysteine through phenylalanine. Just the 51-base CDR3 DNA is kept, in frame starting at base 1. The sample originates from a study of blood T cell repertoires in COVID-19 (TCRdb year 2020). Regarding the research as a whole: Samples covering the acute and convalescent phases of COVID-19 were provided by collaborators in the United States, Italy and Spain. The prospective study material was composed of cDNA or gDNA derived from T cells, B-cell-depleted T cells, or PBMCs. Subjects who had been exposed to COVID-19, were actively infected with it, or had recovered from it provided the deeply sampled blood TCRbeta repertoires that made up the dataset. The repertoires were released in a freely available public database intended as a resource for research on the immune response to SARS-CoV-2. The samples were drawn from the first 160 participants of the ongoing ImmuneRACE study and from over a thousand subjects provided by 6 global collaborators. A de-identified subject ID, COVID-19 status, age in years and sex were almost always included in the sample metadata. HLA class I and class II types, where available, came from metadata supplied by the sample provider rather than from assay-based typing.

Whole blood was collected in K2EDTA tubes by collaborating institutions according to the institutions' own protocols. For TCRbeta analysis, collaborators shipped samples in one of three forms: frozen whole blood, isolated PBMCs, or DNA extracted from either of those sample types. What the research found in general, with its limitations: How much clinical and demographic metadata was included differed by source and by participant, and the metadata was provided uncurated.

TCRbeta CDR3 regions were amplified from genomic DNA using the immunoSEQ Assay, a bias-controlled multiplex PCR. For the original study's pipeline: Within the assay, amplification of reference gene primers was used to estimate how many nucleated cells each sample contained. Sequence reads were collapsed and filtered to measure the absolute abundance of every unique TCRbeta CDR3 rearrangement. Productive Simpson clonality was computed per sample as the square root of Simpson's diversity index over productive rearrangements. Entries here come from immuneACCESS through TCRdb and include only in-frame sequences with V and J called. Some clones fail to appear in such tables; in the studies checked, an unresolved V gene covers under half of the shortfall, and the cause of the remainder is unknown. V, J and clone size derive from that table, while D and trimming were established from the DNA sequence. This sample has 73,000 or so clones in its table, and 80% to 95% of those were observed once. Approximately 14% of the sample is in the top ten clones.

This chain is built from TRBV5-1 and TRBJ2-7, with 12 central nucleotides matching TRBD2. The sequence came from a human donor with active COVID-19. The donor label of this sample is uncertain. Material for sequencing was peripheral blood. The DNA is TGCGCCAGCAGCTGGGGCAGACTAGCGGGGGTGGAGCTCGAGCAGTACTTC. It is translated as CASSWGRLAGVELEQYF.